The entry below gives a single TCR beta chain sequence along with its context. TCRdb's table, derived via immunoSEQ multiplex PCR, lists solely in-frame clones and lacks some. The sample holds about 110,000 clones, around 90% seen once. V was cut by 3 bases and J by 5 bases, with 8 bases left in between. The CDR3 spans 13 residues. Germline CDR1 is KGHSH and CDR2 is LQKENI. The data stem from a study of T cell responses to AZD1222 COVID-19 vaccine. The sample in question was peripheral blood, obtained on day 0 of MenACWY control vaccination. The V and J genes are TRBV18 and TRBJ1-5, with D uncertain. This TCR was recovered from an adult in good health. The DNA of the CDR3 is TGTGCCAGCTCACCGGGGAGGGATCAGCCCCAGCATTTT. It specifies CASSPGRDQPQHF.